This entry lists 28 T cell receptor beta chains sequenced from one sample in a study of glioma-infiltrating T cells. TCR alpha and beta CDR3 regions were amplified from RNA using iRepertoire nested multiplex PCR. Via MiXCR, TCRdb re-called the multiplex PCR reads, giving one row per CDR3 protein. The table includes around 120,000 distinct CDR3 sequences, about 25% detected once. Sequenced: glioma tissue, nonneoplastic brain tissue, or PBMCs (not recorded which). The source is a human donor with low-grade glioma or glioblastoma, undergoing nonglioma brain surgery, or in good health (not recorded which).

A remark on this clonotype: A much larger clone sits a single nucleotide away, making a read error possible. The chain recombines TRBV4-1 with TRBJ2-5, with a possible D match to TRBD1 (6 bases). Germline loops: CDR1 MGHRA, CDR2 YSYEKL. This CDR3 comprises 13 residues. The CDR3 here is CTSSEDSQETQYF. The DNA for the CDR3 is TGCACCAGCAGCGAGGACAGCCAAGAGACCCAGTACTTC.

This clonotype showed up many times. The chain couples TRBV6-1 to TRBJ1-3; possibly TRBD1 for D (6 bases). CDR1 is MNHNS and CDR2 is SASEGT in the germline V gene. Deletions cut 8 bases from V and 0 bases from J, with 14 bases between. The CDR3 consists of 15 residues. CDR3 in DNA: TGTGCCAGCCATAAGACAGGCAGCTCTGGAAACACCATATATTTT. Translated, it gives CASHKTGSSGNTIYF.

This clonotype appeared a few times. The gene calls are TRBV24-1 and TRBJ1-1, with no clear D. The CDR3 spans 12 residues. V shed 3 bases and J shed 5 bases, with 6 bases lying between them. The V gene's germline CDR1 is KGHDR and CDR2 SFDVKD. The CDR3, as DNA: TGTGCCACCAGTGATCCGGGTACTGAAGCTTTCTTT. Amino acids: CATSDPGTEAFF.

This clonotype was recorded a few times. The J gene is TRBJ2-6, the V gene TRBV24-1; 8 bases are shared with TRBD1. Germline V gene lookup returns CDR1 KGHDR and CDR2 SFDVKD. With V trimmed by 5 bases and J by 1 base, 9 bases remained unmatched. This CDR3 contains 18 residues. CDR3 protein: CATSGVQGVGSGANVLTF. The CDR3 DNA reads as TGTGCCACCAGTGGAGTACAGGGGGTTGGGTCTGGGGCCAACGTCCTGACTTTC.

The chain has TRBV2 and TRBJ1-5, with 8 bases matching TRBD1. CDR1 is SNHLY, CDR2 FYNNEI, per germline. Losses at the gene ends were 5 bases for V and 5 bases for J; bases not matched to a gene: 5. This CDR3 is 14 amino acids long. CDR3 region: CASSNRGSDQPQHF. CDR3 DNA sequence: TGTGCCAGCAGTAACAGGGGGTCTGATCAGCCCCAGCATTTT.

The chain joins TRBV6-4 to TRBJ2-3; TRBD2 matches at 12 bases. CDR3 size: 17 residues. The germline V gene encodes CDR1 MRHNA and CDR2 SNTAGT. V gave up 4 bases and J gave up 0 bases; unmatched junction bases: 5. The DNA of the CDR3 is TGTGCCAGCAGTGTCAACGGACTAGCGGGGAGCACAGATACGCAGTATTTT. Translating it yields CASSVNGLAGSTDTQYF.

This clonotype was found a few times. V is TRBV7-3 and J is TRBJ2-1, with TRBD1 matching over 12 bases. CDR1 SGHTA and CDR2 FQGTGA come from the germline V gene. V gave up 3 bases and J gave up 10 bases; unmatched junction bases: 10. This CDR3 spans 16 amino acids. In nucleotides, the CDR3 is TGTGCCAGCAGCTTTAATCCGGGACAGGGGGCTAGGGAGCAGTTCTTC. Protein sequence: CASSFNPGQGAREQFF.

In its sample, this clonotype was seen many times. The chain uses TRBV6-1 and TRBJ2-3, with 11 nucleotides matching TRBD2. With V trimmed by 5 bases and J by 8 bases, 12 bases remained unmatched. CDR3 length equals 16 residues. Germline V gene lookup returns CDR1 MNHNS and CDR2 SASEGT. CDR3 sequence: CASSNPGTSGVTTQYF. CDR3 bases: TGTGCCAGCAGTAACCCGGGGACTAGCGGAGTAACTACGCAGTATTTT.

V gene TRBV18 combines with J gene TRBJ2-2; D is undetermined. CDR3 length: 15 amino acids. CDR1 and CDR2 (germline): KGHSH, LQKENI. V was pared by 3 bases and J by 6 bases, with 14 bases between. The CDR3 loop reads CASSPQTPQSGELFF. The CDR3 nucleotides read TGTGCCAGCTCACCGCAAACACCCCAGTCCGGGGAGCTGTTTTTT.

V is TRBV5-4 and J is TRBJ1-5; 8 bases line up with TRBD1. Per the germline V gene, CDR1 is SGHNT and CDR2 is YYREEE (reference sequence). The ends lost 4 bases at V and 1 base at J; junction bases unmatched: 4. The CDR3 is 15 amino acids. Here the CDR3 DNA reads TGTGCCAGCAGCAAGACAGGGGAAAGCAATCAGCCCCAGCATTTT. It is translated as CASSKTGESNQPQHF.

J is TRBJ1-2 and V is TRBV29-1; D perhaps matches TRBD1 (6 bases). Between the trimmed V and J ends, which lost 4 bases and 4 bases, there was a span of 10 bases. This CDR3 contains 12 residues. Germline V gives CDR1 SQVTM, CDR2 ANQGSEA. CDR3 residues: CSVAGQFYGYTF. The CDR3 DNA sequence: TGCAGCGTTGCTGGACAGTTCTATGGCTACACCTTC. The full variable domain, completed using reference TRBV29-1 and TRBJ1-2, is SAVISQKPSRDICQRGTSLTIQCQVDSQVTMMFWYRQQPGQSLTLIATANQGSEATYESGFVIDKFPISRPNLTFSTLTVSNMSPEDSSIYLCSVAGQFYGYTFGSGTRLTVV.

There are a few counts of this clonotype. The chain couples TRBV28 to TRBJ1-2; D is perhaps TRBD1 (6 bases). The CDR3 runs to 13 residues. Germline V gene lookup returns CDR1 MDHEN and CDR2 SYDVKM. Trimming cost V 8 bases and J 6 bases, with 16 bases left between them. CDR3 sequence reads: CASGLTGRDGYTF. In DNA, the CDR3 is TGTGCCAGCGGATTAACAGGGAGGGATGGCTACACCTTC.

This clonotype was observed many times. The gene calls are TRBV27 and TRBJ2-3, with no clear D. Germline lookup yields CDR1 MNHEY and CDR2 SMNVEV (reference sequence). The CDR3 is made up of 15 amino acids. V shed 0 bases and J shed 1 base, with 8 bases lying between them. In DNA, the CDR3 is TGTGCCAGCAGTTTATCGGCTTGGGGCACAGATACGCAGTATTTT. Translated, it gives CASSLSAWGTDTQYF.

This clonotype was observed a few times. This chain connects TRBV11-1 to TRBJ2-2, with D perhaps TRBD1 or TRBD2 (5 bases each). The CDR3 covers 14 residues. CDR1 is SGHAT, CDR2 FQDESV, per germline (reference sequence). The ends were cut back, 4 bases at V and 6 bases at J, with 12 bases in the middle. The CDR3 coding sequence is TGTGCCAGCAGCTGGGGGTCCCCAGCCGGGGAGCTGTTTTTT. This translates into CASSWGSPAGELFF.

This clonotype came up many times. The rearrangement uses TRBV2 and TRBJ2-5; D gene ambiguous. Per germline, CDR1 SNHLY and CDR2 FYNNEI. Deletions cut 2 bases from V and 7 bases from J, with 5 bases between. The CDR3 loop spans 11 amino acids. CDR3 in DNA: TGTGCCAGCAGTGAAATCCCGACCCAGTACTTC. As protein: CASSEIPTQYF.

This clonotype was detected many times. CDR3 in DNA: TGTGCCAGCAGATTCGATGGGACCGATCGAAACACCATATATTTT. Encoded protein: CASRFDGTDRNTIYF. The chain has TRBV6-1 and TRBJ1-3; D is perhaps TRBD1 (5 bases). The V gene lost 6 bases and the J gene lost 5 bases, with 17 bases spanning the gap. Germline V gene data show CDR1 as MNHNS and CDR2 as SASEGT. The CDR3 contains 15 residues.

As for this clonotype: A much larger clone differs by one base, so this may be a read error. The gene calls are TRBV7-2 and TRBJ2-1, with 8 bases that match TRBD2. The CDR3 consists of 16 residues. V dropped 5 bases and J dropped 7; count of bases not matched to a gene: 13. From germline, CDR1 is SGHTA and CDR2 FQGNSA. The DNA for the CDR3 is TGTGCCAGCAGCACAACTAACGGGGGGGTCAGGAATGAGCAGTTCTTC. Translation: CASSTTNGGVRNEQFF.

This clonotype was found a few times. This chain joins TRBV12-3 or TRBV12-4 and TRBJ1-1; TRBD1 agrees at 8 bases. The CDR3 sequence is 15 residues long. V lost 6 bases, J lost 1 base, and 7 bases stayed unmatched. CDR3 nucleotide sequence: TGTGCCAGCAGGGAAAGACAGGGGCGGAACACTGAAGCTTTCTTT. Protein product: CASRERQGRNTEAFF.

The V gene is TRBV4-1, the J gene TRBJ2-7; TRBD1 is a possible D gene (6 bases). Trimming took 1 base from V and 6 from J, leaving 16 bases between them. This CDR3 has 15 residues. Germline loops: CDR1 MGHRA, CDR2 YSYEKL. In DNA, the CDR3 is TGCGCCAGCAGCCAAGGGGCGGACAGTCACGCCGAGCAGTACGTC. Translating gives CASSQGADSHAEQYV.

This clonotype has just a few counts. J is TRBJ1-1 and V is TRBV19; 9 bases match TRBD1. The germline V gene encodes CDR1 LNHDA and CDR2 SQIVND (reference sequence). V trimming: 4 bases; J trimming: 4 bases; junction bases outside the gene matches: 4. The CDR3 spans 14 residues. The CDR3 sequence is CASSTDRGITEAFF. The CDR3, as DNA: TGTGCCAGTAGTACCGACAGGGGGATCACTGAAGCTTTCTTT. The full variable domain, with the rest looked up from reference TRBV19 and TRBJ1-1, is DGGITQSPKYLFRKEGQNVTLSCEQNLNHDAMYWYRQDPGQGLRLIYYSQIVNDFQKGDIAEGYSVSREKKESFPLTVTSAQKNPTAFYLCASSTDRGITEAFFGQGTRLTVV.

This clonotype was counted many times. The chain carries TRBV6-1 and TRBJ2-7, with TRBD2 matching 11 bases. Losses at the gene ends were 6 bases for V and 3 bases for J; bases not matched to a gene: 7. Looked up from germline, CDR1 is MNHNS and CDR2 is SASEGT. CDR3 length equals 15 residues. The CDR3 DNA follows: TGTGCCAGCAGCCTCACTAGCGGGGGCCACTACGAGCAGTACGTC. Protein sequence: CASSLTSGGHYEQYV.

Only a few counts were recorded for this clonotype. The CDR3 DNA sequence: TGTGCCAGCTCCTTCGGACAGGGGGACGAGCAGTACGTC. It is translated as CASSFGQGDEQYV. This chain links TRBV18 with TRBJ2-7; TRBD1 matches at 10 bases. The germline V gene has CDR1 KGHSH and CDR2 LQKENI. CDR3 size: 13 residues. Trimming removed 6 bases from V and 5 bases from J; junction bases left unmatched: 4.

This clonotype was detected many times. V usage is TRBV28 and J usage is TRBJ1-1; 8 positions match TRBD1. Germline assignment: CDR1 MDHEN and CDR2 SYDVKM. V shed 0 bases, J shed 4 bases, and the junction held 7 bases outside the gene matches. The CDR3 is made up of 16 amino acids. The CDR3 is CASSLWAQGATTEAFF. In nucleotides, the CDR3 is TGTGCCAGCAGTTTATGGGCTCAGGGGGCGACCACTGAAGCTTTCTTT.

A note on this clonotype: It may be a read error: a sequence one base away is much more abundant. The rearrangement joins TRBV7-9 to TRBJ2-3; D ambiguous. The DNA end favors TRBJ1-5, so the J call may be wrong. The V gene's germline CDR1 is SEHNR and CDR2 FQNEAQ (reference sequence). The CDR3 consists of 12 residues. The CDR3 region is CASSLDSDTQHF. The CDR3 nucleotides read TGTGCCAGCAGCTTAGATTCTGATACGCAGCATTTT.

This clonotype was counted between two and nine times. This chain's CDR3 is CASSLTPAGGRETQYF. The CDR3 bases are TGTGCCAGCAGCTTAACCCCAGCGGGGGGGCGAGAGACCCAGTACTTC. The chain is built from TRBV7-3 and TRBJ2-5; 10 nucleotides agree with TRBD2. CDR3 length equals 16 residues. Germline V lookup: CDR1 SGHTA, CDR2 FQGTGA. Trimming removed 0 bases from V and 4 bases from J; junction bases left unmatched: 5.

Ten or more counts support this clonotype. The rearrangement links TRBV7-2 to TRBJ2-5, with 9 bases identical to TRBD2. The CDR3 totals 16 residues. Trimming removed 1 base from V and 7 bases from J; junction bases left unmatched: 10. CDR1 and CDR2 (germline): SGHTA, FQGNSA. CDR3 protein: CASSLDGTSPLGTQYF. The CDR3 coding sequence is TGTGCCAGCAGCTTAGATGGGACTAGCCCCTTGGGGACCCAGTACTTC. Using reference TRBV7-2 and TRBJ2-5 for the parts outside the CDR3, the full variable domain is GAGVSQSPSNKVTEKGKDVELRCDPISGHTALYWYRQSLGQGLEFLIYFQGNSAPDKSGLPSDRFSAERTGGSVSTLTIQRTQQEDSAVYLCASSLDGTSPLGTQYFGPGTRLLVL.

This clonotype was recorded at least ten times. The chain employs TRBV6-1 and TRBJ1-6, with D unresolved. V was clipped by 6 bases and J by 0 bases, with 12 bases between them. Germline lookup yields CDR1 MNHNS and CDR2 SASEGT. The CDR3 length is 16 residues. The CDR3 region is CASRILQSSYNSPLHF. DNA for the CDR3: TGTGCCAGCAGGATACTACAGAGCTCCTATAATTCACCCCTCCACTTT.

This clonotype came up a few times. The chain combines TRBV24-1 with TRBJ2-3; TRBD1 is a possible D gene (6 bases). The V gene's germline CDR1 is KGHDR and CDR2 SFDVKD. With 2 bases removed from V and 10 bases from J, the gap between germline ends came to 18 bases. This CDR3 is 15 amino acids long. The chain's CDR3 is CATSDSTGRGMAQYF. In DNA form, the CDR3 reads TGTGCCACCAGTGATTCGACAGGTCGGGGAATGGCGCAGTATTTT.